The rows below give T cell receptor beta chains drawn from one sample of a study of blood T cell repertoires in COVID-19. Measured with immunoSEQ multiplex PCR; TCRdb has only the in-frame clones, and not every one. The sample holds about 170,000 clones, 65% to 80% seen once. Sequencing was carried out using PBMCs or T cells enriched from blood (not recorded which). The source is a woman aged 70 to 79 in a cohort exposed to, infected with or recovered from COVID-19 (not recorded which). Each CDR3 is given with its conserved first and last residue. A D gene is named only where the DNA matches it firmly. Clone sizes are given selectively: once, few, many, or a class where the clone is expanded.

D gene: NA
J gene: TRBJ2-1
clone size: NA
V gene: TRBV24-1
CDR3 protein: CATSDSSGVGEQFF
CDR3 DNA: TGTGCCACCAGTGATTCCTCAGGGGTTGGGGAGCAGTTCTTC

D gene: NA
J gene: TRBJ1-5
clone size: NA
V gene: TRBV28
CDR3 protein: CASSLHSRNQPQHF
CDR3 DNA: TGTGCCAGCAGTTTACACAGTAGAAATCAGCCCCAGCATTTT

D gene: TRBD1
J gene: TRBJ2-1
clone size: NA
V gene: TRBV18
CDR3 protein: CASSPDRISYNEQFF
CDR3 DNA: TGTGCCAGCTCACCGGACAGGATCTCCTACAATGAGCAGTTCTTC

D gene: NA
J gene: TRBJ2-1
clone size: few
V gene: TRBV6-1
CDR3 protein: CASSGRLGASYNEQFF
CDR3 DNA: TGTGCCAGCAGTGGTAGATTGGGAGCCTCCTACAATGAGCAGTTCTTC

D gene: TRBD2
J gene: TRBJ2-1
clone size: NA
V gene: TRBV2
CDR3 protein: CASSEAAGGAVDEQFF
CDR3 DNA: TGTGCCAGCAGTGAAGCGGCGGGAGGCGCCGTGGATGAGCAGTTCTTC

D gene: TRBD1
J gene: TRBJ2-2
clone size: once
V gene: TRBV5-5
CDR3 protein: CASSSRGPTTGELFF
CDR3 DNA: TGTGCCAGCAGCTCCAGGGGGCCCACCACCGGGGAGCTGTTTTTT

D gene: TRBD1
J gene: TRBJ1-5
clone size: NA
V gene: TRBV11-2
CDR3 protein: CASSEQGRGQPQHF
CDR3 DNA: TGTGCCAGCAGCGAACAGGGGCGAGGACAGCCCCAGCATTTT

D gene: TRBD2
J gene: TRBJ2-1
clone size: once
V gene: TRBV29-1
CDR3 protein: CSVVSGSSYNEQFF
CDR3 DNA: TGCAGCGTGGTTAGCGGGAGCTCCTACAATGAGCAGTTCTTC

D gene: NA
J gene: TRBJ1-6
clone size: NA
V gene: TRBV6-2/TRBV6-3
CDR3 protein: CASSIQMYNSPLHF
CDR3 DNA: TGTGCCAGCAGTATACAGATGTATAATTCACCCCTCCACTTT

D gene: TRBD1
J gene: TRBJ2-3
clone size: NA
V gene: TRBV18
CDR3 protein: CASSLYRGSTDTQYF
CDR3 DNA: TGTGCCAGCTCACTCTACAGGGGTAGCACAGATACGCAGTATTTT

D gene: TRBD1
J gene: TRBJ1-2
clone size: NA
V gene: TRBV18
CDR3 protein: CASSPGQDPNYGYTF
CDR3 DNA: TGTGCCAGCTCACCGGGACAGGACCCTAACTATGGCTACACCTTC

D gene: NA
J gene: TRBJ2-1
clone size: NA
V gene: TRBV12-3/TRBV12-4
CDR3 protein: CASSILVEQFF
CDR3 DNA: TGTGCCAGCAGTATTTTAGTAGAGCAGTTCTTC

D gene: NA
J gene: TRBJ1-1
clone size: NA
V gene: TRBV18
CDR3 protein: CASSQTGSTEAFF
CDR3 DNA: TGTGCCAGCTCACAAACAGGGAGCACTGAAGCTTTCTTT

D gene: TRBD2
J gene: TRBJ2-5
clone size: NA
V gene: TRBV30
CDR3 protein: CAWSVHGMSGGRETQYF
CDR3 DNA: TGTGCCTGGAGTGTACATGGAATGAGCGGGGGTCGGGAGACCCAGTACTTC

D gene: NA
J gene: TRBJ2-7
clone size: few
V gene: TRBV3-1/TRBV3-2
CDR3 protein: CASSLLGYEQYF
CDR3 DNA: TGTGCCAGCAGCCTACTAGGGTACGAGCAGTACTTC

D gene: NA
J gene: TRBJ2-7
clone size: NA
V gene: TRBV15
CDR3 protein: CATSRDRAGEQYF
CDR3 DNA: TGTGCCACCAGCAGAGATAGGGCGGGCGAGCAGTACTTC